A selection of T cell receptor beta chains follows, all from one sample in a study of T-cell memory formation after mild COVID-19. MiXCR, applied by TCRdb to the 5' RACE reads, yields one record per CDR3 protein. This table holds 450,000 to 650,000 distinct CDR3 sequences, approximately 19% found once. Sequenced material: PBMCs or a T cell subset sorted from them (not recorded which). These receptor sequences come from an adult woman who had mild COVID-19 (a few samples of this study predate the infection). Cell type and time point are not known. Each CDR3 is given with its conserved first and last residue. The order of the fields is V gene, D gene, J gene, clone size, CDR3 protein, CDR3 DNA. D genes are given only for firm matches. The size field is filled for only some rows; it gives once, few, many or a size class.

v_call: TRBV12-3/TRBV12-4; d_call: TRBD1; j_call: TRBJ2-3; clone_size: few; cdr3_aa: CASSLIQGTDTQYF; cdr3_nt: TGTGCCAGCAGTTTAATACAGGGGACAGATACGCAGTATTTT
v_call: TRBV27; d_call: TRBD1; j_call: TRBJ2-7; clone_size: few; cdr3_aa: CASRADRASYEQYF; cdr3_nt: TGTGCCAGCAGGGCAGACAGGGCCTCCTACGAGCAGTACTTC
v_call: TRBV10-3; d_call: NA; j_call: TRBJ2-7; clone_size: NA; cdr3_aa: CAISSDLHEQYF; cdr3_nt: TGTGCCATCAGCTCCGACCTCCACGAGCAGTACTTC
v_call: TRBV29-1; d_call: NA; j_call: TRBJ1-5; clone_size: few; cdr3_aa: CSVVVAINQPQHF; cdr3_nt: TGCAGCGTTGTAGTAGCAATCAATCAGCCCCAGCATTTT
v_call: TRBV7-9; d_call: TRBD2; j_call: TRBJ2-5; clone_size: few; cdr3_aa: CASRELAGAQSAQYF; cdr3_nt: TGTGCCAGCAGGGAACTAGCGGGGGCCCAATCGGCCCAGTACTTC
v_call: TRBV6-5; d_call: NA; j_call: TRBJ2-2; clone_size: few; cdr3_aa: CASSYVSEDGELFF; cdr3_nt: TGTGCCAGCAGTTACGTGTCAGAGGACGGGGAGCTGTTTTTT
v_call: TRBV4-3; d_call: NA; j_call: TRBJ1-4; clone_size: few; cdr3_aa: CASSPQFPGRWNEKLFF; cdr3_nt: TGCGCCAGCAGCCCGCAATTCCCTGGGCGATGGAATGAAAAACTGTTTTTT
v_call: TRBV7-2; d_call: NA; j_call: TRBJ1-5; clone_size: many; cdr3_aa: CASSLRGGNQPQHF; cdr3_nt: TGCGCCAGCAGCCTTAGGGGGGGCAATCAGCCCCAGCATTTT
v_call: TRBV10-3; d_call: NA; j_call: TRBJ2-1; clone_size: NA; cdr3_aa: CAISESANEQFF; cdr3_nt: TGTGCCATCAGTGAGTCTGCGAATGAGCAGTTCTTC
v_call: TRBV7-2; d_call: NA; j_call: TRBJ2-1; clone_size: NA; cdr3_aa: CASSLVGAGDNEQFF; cdr3_nt: TGTGCCAGCAGCTTAGTGGGGGCGGGAGACAATGAGCAGTTCTTC
v_call: TRBV18; d_call: NA; j_call: TRBJ2-1; clone_size: NA; cdr3_aa: CASSPSDVTGNRNEQFF; cdr3_nt: TGTGCCAGCTCACCAAGCGACGTCACAGGGAATCGCAATGAGCAGTTCTTC
v_call: TRBV14; d_call: NA; j_call: TRBJ1-6; clone_size: NA; cdr3_aa: CASSQEGVYNSPLHF; cdr3_nt: TGTGCCAGCAGCCAAGAGGGAGTCTATAATTCACCCCTCCACTTT
v_call: TRBV4-1; d_call: NA; j_call: TRBJ2-1; clone_size: NA; cdr3_aa: CASSQARSSYNEQFF; cdr3_nt: TGCGCCAGCAGCCAAGCGAGAAGCTCCTACAATGAGCAGTTCTTC
v_call: TRBV9; d_call: TRBD1; j_call: TRBJ1-1; clone_size: NA; cdr3_aa: CASSVATGDTEAFF; cdr3_nt: TGTGCCAGCAGCGTAGCGACAGGGGACACTGAAGCTTTCTTT
v_call: TRBV20-1; d_call: NA; j_call: TRBJ1-2; clone_size: NA; cdr3_aa: CRESRGDYGYTF; cdr3_nt: TGCAGGGAATCCAGGGGAGACTATGGCTACACCTTC
v_call: TRBV7-6; d_call: NA; j_call: TRBJ2-2; clone_size: NA; cdr3_aa: CASSLARAGIFLAGELFF; cdr3_nt: TGTGCCAGCAGCTTAGCTCGGGCGGGAATCTTCCTGGCCGGGGAGCTGTTTTTT
v_call: TRBV5-1; d_call: TRBD1; j_call: TRBJ1-2; clone_size: few; cdr3_aa: CASSLETGGGGYTF; cdr3_nt: TGCGCCAGCAGCTTGGAAACAGGGGGAGGTGGCTACACCTTC
v_call: TRBV5-1; d_call: NA; j_call: TRBJ2-2; clone_size: few; cdr3_aa: CASSLGMRVARTGELFF; cdr3_nt: TGCGCCAGCAGCTTGGGTATGCGGGTCGCGCGCACCGGGGAGCTGTTTTTT
v_call: TRBV5-6; d_call: NA; j_call: TRBJ2-3; clone_size: NA; cdr3_aa: CASSLRVGDTQYF; cdr3_nt: TGTGCCAGCAGCCTTCGGGTCGGAGATACGCAGTATTTT
v_call: TRBV7-6; d_call: TRBD1; j_call: TRBJ2-5; clone_size: NA; cdr3_aa: CASSLVPQTGGGETQYF; cdr3_nt: TGTGCCAGCAGCTTAGTCCCGCAGACAGGGGGAGGGGAGACCCAGTACTTC
v_call: TRBV7-2; d_call: NA; j_call: TRBJ2-5; clone_size: few; cdr3_aa: CASSLDSAQGLETQYF; cdr3_nt: TGTGCCAGCAGCTTAGATAGTGCCCAGGGGTTAGAGACCCAGTACTTC
v_call: TRBV5-1; d_call: NA; j_call: TRBJ2-3; clone_size: few; cdr3_aa: CASTQGRGKDTQYF; cdr3_nt: TGCGCCAGCACCCAAGGTAGGGGCAAAGATACGCAGTATTTT
v_call: TRBV7-9; d_call: NA; j_call: TRBJ2-1; clone_size: few; cdr3_aa: CASSLARVDEQFF; cdr3_nt: TGTGCCAGCAGCTTAGCCAGGGTGGATGAGCAGTTCTTC
v_call: TRBV4-3; d_call: NA; j_call: TRBJ2-4; clone_size: few; cdr3_aa: CASSSGRGDIQYF; cdr3_nt: TGCGCCAGCAGCTCCGGGCGCGGTGACATTCAGTACTTC
v_call: TRBV18; d_call: TRBD2; j_call: TRBJ2-3; clone_size: few; cdr3_aa: CASSPPGLARDTQYF; cdr3_nt: TGTGCCAGCTCACCACCTGGACTAGCCAGGGATACGCAGTATTTT
v_call: TRBV10-3; d_call: TRBD1; j_call: TRBJ1-2; clone_size: few; cdr3_aa: CAISELPTGQGIRYGYTF; cdr3_nt: TGTGCCATCAGTGAGCTGCCCACGGGACAGGGGATCCGCTATGGCTACACCTTC
v_call: TRBV5-1; d_call: NA; j_call: TRBJ1-1; clone_size: few; cdr3_aa: CASSLDSTNTEAFF; cdr3_nt: TGCGCCAGCAGCTTGGACAGCACAAACACTGAAGCTTTCTTT
v_call: TRBV6-5; d_call: TRBD2; j_call: TRBJ2-2; clone_size: few; cdr3_aa: CASSSGGITGELFF; cdr3_nt: TGTGCCAGCAGTTCGGGGGGAATCACCGGGGAGCTGTTTTTT
v_call: TRBV9; d_call: NA; j_call: TRBJ2-1; clone_size: few; cdr3_aa: CASSPGQTSYNEQFF; cdr3_nt: TGTGCCAGCAGCCCCGGACAGACCTCCTACAATGAGCAGTTCTTC
v_call: TRBV27; d_call: TRBD1; j_call: TRBJ1-1; clone_size: few; cdr3_aa: CASRGQDRTEAFF; cdr3_nt: TGTGCCAGCCGAGGACAGGACCGGACTGAAGCTTTCTTT
v_call: TRBV20-1; d_call: TRBD1; j_call: TRBJ1-5; clone_size: few; cdr3_aa: CSARDKTGGLRPQHF; cdr3_nt: TGCAGTGCTAGAGATAAGACAGGGGGCTTAAGGCCCCAGCATTTT